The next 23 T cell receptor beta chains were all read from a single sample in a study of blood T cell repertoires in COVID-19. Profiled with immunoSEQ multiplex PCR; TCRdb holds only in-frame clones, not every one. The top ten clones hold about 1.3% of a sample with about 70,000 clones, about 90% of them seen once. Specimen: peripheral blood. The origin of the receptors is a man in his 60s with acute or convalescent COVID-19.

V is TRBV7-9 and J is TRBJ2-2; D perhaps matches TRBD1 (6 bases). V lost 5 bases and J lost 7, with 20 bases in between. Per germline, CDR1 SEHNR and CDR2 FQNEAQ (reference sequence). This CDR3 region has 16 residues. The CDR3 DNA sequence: TGTGCCAGCAGCCACCCTGGGACATACTCAATCGGGGAGCTGTTTTTT. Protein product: CASSHPGTYSIGELFF.

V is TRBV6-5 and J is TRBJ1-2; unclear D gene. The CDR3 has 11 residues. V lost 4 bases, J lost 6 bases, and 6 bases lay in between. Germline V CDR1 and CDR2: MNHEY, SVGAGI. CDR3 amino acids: CASSSYDGYTF. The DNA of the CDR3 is TGTGCCAGCAGTTCTTATGATGGCTACACCTTC.

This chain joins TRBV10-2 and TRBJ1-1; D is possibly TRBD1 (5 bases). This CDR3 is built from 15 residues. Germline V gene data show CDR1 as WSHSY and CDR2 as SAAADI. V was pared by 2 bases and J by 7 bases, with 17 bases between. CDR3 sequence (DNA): TGCGCCAGCAGTGAGAGCGAGACATTAGGGGATGAAGCTTTCTTT. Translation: CASSESETLGDEAFF.

The CDR3: CASSSTGSRQGINSGNTIYF. The CDR3 DNA sequence: TGCGCCAGCAGCTCCACGGGTTCGAGACAGGGAATAAACTCTGGAAACACCATATATTTT. This rearrangement joins TRBV5-1 to TRBJ1-3; 7 bases are a match to TRBD1. Germline CDR1 and CDR2: SGHRS and YFSETQ. After removal of 3 bases from V and 0 bases from J, the junction contained 18 bases not matched to a gene. The CDR3 is made up of 20 amino acids.

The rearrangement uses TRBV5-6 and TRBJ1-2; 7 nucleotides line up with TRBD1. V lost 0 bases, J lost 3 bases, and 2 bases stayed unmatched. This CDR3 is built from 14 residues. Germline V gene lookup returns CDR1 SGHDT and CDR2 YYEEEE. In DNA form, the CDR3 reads TGTGCCAGCAGCTTGGGGCAGGGGGACTATGGCTACACCTTC. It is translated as CASSLGQGDYGYTF.

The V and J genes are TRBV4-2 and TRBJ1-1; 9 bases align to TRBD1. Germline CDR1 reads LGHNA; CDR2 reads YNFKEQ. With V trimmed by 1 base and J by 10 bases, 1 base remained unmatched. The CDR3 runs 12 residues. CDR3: CASSQAQGAAFF. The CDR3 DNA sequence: TGTGCCAGCAGCCAAGCACAGGGGGCAGCTTTCTTT.

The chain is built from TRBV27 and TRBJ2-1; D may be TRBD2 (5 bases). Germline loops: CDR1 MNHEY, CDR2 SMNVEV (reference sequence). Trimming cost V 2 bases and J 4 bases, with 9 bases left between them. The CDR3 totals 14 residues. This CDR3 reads CASSLGSLYNEQFF. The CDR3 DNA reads TGTGCCAGCAGTTTAGGGAGCCTTTACAATGAGCAGTTCTTC.

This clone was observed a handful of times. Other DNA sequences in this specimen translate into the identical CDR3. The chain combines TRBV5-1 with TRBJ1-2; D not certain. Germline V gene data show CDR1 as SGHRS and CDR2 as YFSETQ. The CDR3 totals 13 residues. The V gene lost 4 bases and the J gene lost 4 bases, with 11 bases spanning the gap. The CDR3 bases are TGCGCCAGCAGCCTAGAGGGAAGCTATGGCTACACCTTC. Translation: CASSLEGSYGYTF.

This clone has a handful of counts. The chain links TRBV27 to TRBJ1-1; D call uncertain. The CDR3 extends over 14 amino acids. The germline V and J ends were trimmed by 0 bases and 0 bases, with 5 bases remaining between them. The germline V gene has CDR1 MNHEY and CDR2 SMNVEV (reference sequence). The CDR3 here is CASSLSRMNTEAFF. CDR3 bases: TGTGCCAGCAGTTTATCGAGAATGAACACTGAAGCTTTCTTT.

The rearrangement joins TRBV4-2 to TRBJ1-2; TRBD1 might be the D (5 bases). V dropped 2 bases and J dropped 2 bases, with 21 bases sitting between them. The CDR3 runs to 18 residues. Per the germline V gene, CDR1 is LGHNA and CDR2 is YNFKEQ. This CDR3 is CASSQNPPGGGVNYGYTF. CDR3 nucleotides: TGTGCCAGCAGCCAAAACCCACCTGGGGGAGGGGTAAACTATGGCTACACCTTC.

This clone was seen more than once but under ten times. DNA of the CDR3: TGTGCCAGCAGCCAAGGATCCAGGTATATCAACTATGGCTACACCTTC. Translating gives CASSQGSRYINYGYTF. The chain combines TRBV3-1 (or the pseudogene TRBV3-2) with TRBJ1-2; D ambiguous. This CDR3 contains 16 residues. Looked up from germline, CDR1 is LGHDT and CDR2 is YNNKEL (reference sequence). Trimming removed 1 base at V and 2 bases at J, with 14 bases between.

Written as DNA, the CDR3 is TGTGCCAGCAGTCCGAGGACAGGGAACACCGGGGAGCTGTTTTTT. This encodes CASSPRTGNTGELFF. V usage is TRBV3-1 (or the pseudogene TRBV3-2) and J usage is TRBJ2-2; 7 nucleotides align to TRBD1. The ends lost 6 bases at V and 1 base at J; junction bases unmatched: 5. CDR1 is LGHDT, CDR2 YNNKEL, per germline (reference sequence). The CDR3 sequence is 15 residues long.

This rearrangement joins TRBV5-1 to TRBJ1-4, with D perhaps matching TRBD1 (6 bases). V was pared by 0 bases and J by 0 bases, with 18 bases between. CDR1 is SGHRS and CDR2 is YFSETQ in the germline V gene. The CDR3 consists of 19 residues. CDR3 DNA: TGCGCCAGCAGCTTGGAGCCCCCGGGACAACTTACAACTAATGAAAAACTGTTTTTT. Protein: CASSLEPPGQLTTNEKLFF.

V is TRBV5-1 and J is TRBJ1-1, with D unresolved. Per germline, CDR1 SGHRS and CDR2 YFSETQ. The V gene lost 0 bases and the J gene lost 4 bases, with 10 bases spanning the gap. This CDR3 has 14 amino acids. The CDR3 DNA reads TGCGCCAGCAGCTTGGGGAGGGATGGCACTGAAGCTTTCTTT. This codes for CASSLGRDGTEAFF. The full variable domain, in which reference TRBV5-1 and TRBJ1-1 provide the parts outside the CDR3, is KAGVTQTPRYLIKTRGQQVTLSCSPISGHRSVSWYQQTPGQGLQFLFEYFSETQRNKGNFPGRFSGRQFSNSRSEMNVSTLELGDSALYLCASSLGRDGTEAFFGQGTRLTVV.

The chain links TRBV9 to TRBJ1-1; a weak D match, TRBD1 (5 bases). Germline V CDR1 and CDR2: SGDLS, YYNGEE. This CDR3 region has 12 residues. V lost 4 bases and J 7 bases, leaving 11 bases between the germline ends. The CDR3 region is CASSIGRGEAFF. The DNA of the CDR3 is TGTGCCAGCAGCATCGGGAGGGGTGAAGCTTTCTTT.

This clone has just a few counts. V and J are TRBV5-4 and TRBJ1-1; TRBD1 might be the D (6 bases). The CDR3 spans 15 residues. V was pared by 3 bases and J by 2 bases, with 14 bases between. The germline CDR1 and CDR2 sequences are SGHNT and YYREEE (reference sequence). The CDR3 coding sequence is TGTGCCAGCAGCTCATCGAGGGACAAAAACACTGAAGCTTTCTTT. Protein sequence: CASSSSRDKNTEAFF.

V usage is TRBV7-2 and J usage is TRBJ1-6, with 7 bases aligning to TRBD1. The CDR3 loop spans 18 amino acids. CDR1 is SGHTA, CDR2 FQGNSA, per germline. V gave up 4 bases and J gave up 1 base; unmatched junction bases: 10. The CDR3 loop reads CASSSNRQGVSYNSPLHF. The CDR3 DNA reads TGTGCCAGCAGCTCAAATCGACAGGGAGTGTCCTATAATTCACCCCTCCACTTT.

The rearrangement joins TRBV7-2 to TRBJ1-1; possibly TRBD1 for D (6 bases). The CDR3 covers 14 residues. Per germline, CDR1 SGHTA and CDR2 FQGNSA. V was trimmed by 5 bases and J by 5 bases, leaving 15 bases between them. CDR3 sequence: CASSKQGQDTEAFF. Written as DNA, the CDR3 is TGTGCCAGCAGCAAACAGGGCCAGGATACTGAAGCTTTCTTT.

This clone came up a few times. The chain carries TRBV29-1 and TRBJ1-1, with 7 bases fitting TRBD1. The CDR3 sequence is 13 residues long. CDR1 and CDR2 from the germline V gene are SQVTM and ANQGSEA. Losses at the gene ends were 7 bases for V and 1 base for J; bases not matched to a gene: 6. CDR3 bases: TGCAGCGCTGACAGGGTAGCGAACACTGAAGCTTTCTTT. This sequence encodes CSADRVANTEAFF. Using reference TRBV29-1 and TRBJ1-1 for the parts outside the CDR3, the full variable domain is SAVISQKPSRDICQRGTSLTIQCQVDSQVTMMFWYRQQPGQSLTLIATANQGSEATYESGFVIDKFPISRPNLTFSTLTVSNMSPEDSSIYLCSADRVANTEAFFGQGTRLTVV.

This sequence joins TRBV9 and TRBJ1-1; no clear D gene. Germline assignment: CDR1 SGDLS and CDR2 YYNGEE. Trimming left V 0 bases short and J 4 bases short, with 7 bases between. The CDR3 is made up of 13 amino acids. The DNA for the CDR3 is TGTGCCAGCAGCGTAGCGAGAGGCACTGAAGCTTTCTTT. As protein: CASSVARGTEAFF.

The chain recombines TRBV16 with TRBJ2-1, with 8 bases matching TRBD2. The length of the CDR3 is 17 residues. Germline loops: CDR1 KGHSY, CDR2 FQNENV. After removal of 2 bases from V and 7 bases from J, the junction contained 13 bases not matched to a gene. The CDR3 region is CASSQIHGGAIMNEQFF. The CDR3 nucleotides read TGTGCCAGCAGCCAAATCCACGGGGGGGCGATTATGAATGAGCAGTTCTTC.

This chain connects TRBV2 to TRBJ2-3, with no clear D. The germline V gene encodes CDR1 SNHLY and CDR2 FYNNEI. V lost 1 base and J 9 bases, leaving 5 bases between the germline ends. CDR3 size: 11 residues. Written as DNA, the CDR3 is TGTGCCAGCAGTGAAGTTAAAACGCAGTATTTT. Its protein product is CASSEVKTQYF.

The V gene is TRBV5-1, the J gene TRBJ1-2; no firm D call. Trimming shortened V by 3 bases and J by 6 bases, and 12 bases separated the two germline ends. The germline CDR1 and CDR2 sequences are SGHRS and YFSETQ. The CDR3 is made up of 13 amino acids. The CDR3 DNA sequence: TGCGCCAGCAGCTATGGGCCCGACCATGGCTACACCTTC. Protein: CASSYGPDHGYTF.